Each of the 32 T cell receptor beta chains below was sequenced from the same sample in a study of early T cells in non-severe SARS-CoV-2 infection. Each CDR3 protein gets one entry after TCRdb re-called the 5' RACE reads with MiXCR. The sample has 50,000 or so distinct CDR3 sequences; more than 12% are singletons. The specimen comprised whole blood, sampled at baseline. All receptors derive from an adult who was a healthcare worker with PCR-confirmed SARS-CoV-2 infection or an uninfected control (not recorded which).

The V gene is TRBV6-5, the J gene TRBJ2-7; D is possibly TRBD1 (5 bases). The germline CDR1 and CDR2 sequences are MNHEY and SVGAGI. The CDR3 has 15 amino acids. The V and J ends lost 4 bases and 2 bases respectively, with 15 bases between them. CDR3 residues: CASSFNRYPTYEQYF. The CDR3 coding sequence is TGTGCCAGCAGTTTCAACAGGTACCCAACCTACGAGCAGTACTTC.

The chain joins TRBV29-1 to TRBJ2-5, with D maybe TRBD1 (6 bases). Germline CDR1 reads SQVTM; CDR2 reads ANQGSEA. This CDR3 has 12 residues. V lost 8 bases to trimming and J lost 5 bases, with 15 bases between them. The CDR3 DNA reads TGCAGCACAACCCCGGGACATGAGACCCAGTACTTC. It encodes CSTTPGHETQYF.

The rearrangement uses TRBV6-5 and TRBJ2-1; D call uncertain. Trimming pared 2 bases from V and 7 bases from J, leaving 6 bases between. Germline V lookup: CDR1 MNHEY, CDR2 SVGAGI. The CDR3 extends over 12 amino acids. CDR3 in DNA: TGTGCCAGCAGTTACAATATGAATGAGCAGTTCTTC. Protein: CASSYNMNEQFF.

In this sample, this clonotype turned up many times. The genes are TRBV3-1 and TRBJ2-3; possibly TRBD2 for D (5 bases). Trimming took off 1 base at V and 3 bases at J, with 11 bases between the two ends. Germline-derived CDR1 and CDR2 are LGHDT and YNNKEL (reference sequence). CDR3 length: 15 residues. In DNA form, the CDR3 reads TGTGCCAGCAGCCAAGCCCGGAGGCTGACAGATACGCAGTATTTT. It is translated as CASSQARRLTDTQYF.

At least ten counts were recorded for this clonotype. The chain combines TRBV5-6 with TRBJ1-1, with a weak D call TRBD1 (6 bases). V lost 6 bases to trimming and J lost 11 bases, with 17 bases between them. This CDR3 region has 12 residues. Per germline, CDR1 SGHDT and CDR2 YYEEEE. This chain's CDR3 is CASNFEGTYAFF. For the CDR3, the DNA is TGTGCCAGCAATTTTGAAGGGACATATGCTTTCTTT.

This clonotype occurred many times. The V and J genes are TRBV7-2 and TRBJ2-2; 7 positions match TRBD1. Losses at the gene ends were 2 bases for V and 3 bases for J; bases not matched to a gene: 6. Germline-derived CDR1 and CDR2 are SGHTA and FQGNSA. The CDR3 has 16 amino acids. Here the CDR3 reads CASSLSSTGYTGELFF. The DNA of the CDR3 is TGTGCCAGCAGCTTATCCTCGACAGGGTACACCGGGGAGCTGTTTTTT. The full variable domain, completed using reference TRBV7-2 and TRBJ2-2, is GAGVSQSPSNKVTEKGKDVELRCDPISGHTALYWYRQSLGQGLEFLIYFQGNSAPDKSGLPSDRFSAERTGGSVSTLTIQRTQQEDSAVYLCASSLSSTGYTGELFFGEGSRLTVL.

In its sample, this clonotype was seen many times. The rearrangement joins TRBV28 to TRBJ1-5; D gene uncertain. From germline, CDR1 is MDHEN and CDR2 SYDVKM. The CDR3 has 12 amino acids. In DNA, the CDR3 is TGTGCAACCAACCTATGGGGTCAGCCCCAGCATTTT. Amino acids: CATNLWGQPQHF.

CDR3 in DNA: TGTGCCAGCAGCCCCAAAGGAGGGGGGACAAACTACAATGAGCAGTTCTTC. Translated: CASSPKGGGTNYNEQFF. J is TRBJ2-1 and V is TRBV7-9; D is possibly TRBD1 or TRBD2 (6 bases each). V gave up 5 bases and J gave up 3 bases, with 20 bases separating them. The CDR3 length is 17 residues. The V gene's germline CDR1 is SEHNR and CDR2 FQNEAQ (reference sequence).

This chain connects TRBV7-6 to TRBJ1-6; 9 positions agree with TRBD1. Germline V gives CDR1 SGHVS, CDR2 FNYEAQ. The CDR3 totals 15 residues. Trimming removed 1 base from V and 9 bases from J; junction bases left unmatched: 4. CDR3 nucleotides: TGTGCCAGCAGCTTAGGACAGGGGGTACGTTCACCCCTCCACTTT. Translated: CASSLGQGVRSPLHF.

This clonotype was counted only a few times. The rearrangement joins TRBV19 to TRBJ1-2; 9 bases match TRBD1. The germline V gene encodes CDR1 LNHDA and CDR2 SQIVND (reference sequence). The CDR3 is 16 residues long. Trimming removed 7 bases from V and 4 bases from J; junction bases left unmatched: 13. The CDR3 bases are TGTGCCAGTAATACAGGGGGCGTAAGCTCCGGCTATGGCTACACCTTC. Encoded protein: CASNTGGVSSGYGYTF.

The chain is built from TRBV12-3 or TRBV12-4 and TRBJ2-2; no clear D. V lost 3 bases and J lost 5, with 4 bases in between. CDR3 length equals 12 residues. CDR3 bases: TGTGCCAGCAGTTTCTGGACCGGGGAGCTGTTTTTT. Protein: CASSFWTGELFF.

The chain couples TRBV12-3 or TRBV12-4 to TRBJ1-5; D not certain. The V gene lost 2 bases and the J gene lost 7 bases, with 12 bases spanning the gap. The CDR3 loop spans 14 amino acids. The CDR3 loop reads CASSLQEGAQPQHF. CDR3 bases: TGTGCCAGCAGTTTACAAGAGGGCGCGCAGCCCCAGCATTTT.

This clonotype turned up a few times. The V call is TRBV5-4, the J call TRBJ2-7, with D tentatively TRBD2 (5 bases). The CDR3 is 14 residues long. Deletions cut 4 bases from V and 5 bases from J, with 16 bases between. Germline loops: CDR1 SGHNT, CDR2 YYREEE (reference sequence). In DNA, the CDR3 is TGTGCCAGCAGCCGCCGGGTAGCGAACGACGAGCAGTACTTC. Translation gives CASSRRVANDEQYF. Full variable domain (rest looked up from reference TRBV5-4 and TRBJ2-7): ETGVTQSPTHLIKTRGQQVTLRCSSQSGHNTVSWYQQALGQGPQFIFQYYREEENGRGNFPPRFSGLQFPNYSSELNVNALELDDSALYLCASSRRVANDEQYFGPGTRLTVT.

CDR3 amino acids: CASSYSSISYEQYF. CDR3 coding DNA: TGTGCCAGCAGTTATTCGAGCATCTCCTACGAGCAGTACTTC. The chain joins TRBV6-1 to TRBJ2-7; no firm D call. The CDR3 is 14 amino acids. Trimming cost V 5 bases and J 0 bases, with 11 bases left between them. Germline V gene data show CDR1 as MNHNS and CDR2 as SASEGT.

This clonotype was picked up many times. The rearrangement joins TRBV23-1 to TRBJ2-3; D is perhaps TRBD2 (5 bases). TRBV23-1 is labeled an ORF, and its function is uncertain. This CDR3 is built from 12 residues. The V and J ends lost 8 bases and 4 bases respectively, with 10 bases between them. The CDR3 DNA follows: TGCGCCAGCGAGAGTAGCGCAGATACGCAGTATTTT. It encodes CASESSADTQYF.

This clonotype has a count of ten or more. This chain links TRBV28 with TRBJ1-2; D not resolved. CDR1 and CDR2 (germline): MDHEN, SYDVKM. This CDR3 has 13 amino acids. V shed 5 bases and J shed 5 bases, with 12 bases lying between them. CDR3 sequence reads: CASSILAGYGYTF. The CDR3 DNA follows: TGTGCCAGCAGTATTCTTGCGGGTTATGGCTACACCTTC.

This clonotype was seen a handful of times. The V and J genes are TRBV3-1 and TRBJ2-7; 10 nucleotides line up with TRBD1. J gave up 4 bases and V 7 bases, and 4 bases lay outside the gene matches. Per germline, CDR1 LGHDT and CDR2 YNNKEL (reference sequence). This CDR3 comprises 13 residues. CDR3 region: CASTRQGAYEQYF. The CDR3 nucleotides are TGTGCCAGCACGCGACAGGGGGCTTACGAGCAGTACTTC.

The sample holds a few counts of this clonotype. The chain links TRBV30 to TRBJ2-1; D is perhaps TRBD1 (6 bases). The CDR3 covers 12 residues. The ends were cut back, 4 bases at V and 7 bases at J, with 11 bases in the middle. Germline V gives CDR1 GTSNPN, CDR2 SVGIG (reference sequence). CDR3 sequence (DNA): TGTGCCTGGACCGACCAGGGGAATGAGCAGTTCTTC. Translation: CAWTDQGNEQFF.

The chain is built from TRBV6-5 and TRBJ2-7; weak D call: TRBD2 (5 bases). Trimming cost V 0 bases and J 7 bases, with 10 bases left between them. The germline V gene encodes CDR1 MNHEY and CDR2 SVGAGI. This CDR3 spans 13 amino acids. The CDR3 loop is CASSYSGDWEQYF. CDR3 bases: TGTGCCAGCAGTTACTCGGGAGACTGGGAGCAGTACTTC.

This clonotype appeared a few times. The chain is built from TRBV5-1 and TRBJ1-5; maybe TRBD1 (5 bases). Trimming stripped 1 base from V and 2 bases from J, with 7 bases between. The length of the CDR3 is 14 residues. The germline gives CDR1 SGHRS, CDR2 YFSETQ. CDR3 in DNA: TGCGCCAGCAGCTTGTGGGGGGGCAATCAGCCCCAGCATTTT. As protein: CASSLWGGNQPQHF.

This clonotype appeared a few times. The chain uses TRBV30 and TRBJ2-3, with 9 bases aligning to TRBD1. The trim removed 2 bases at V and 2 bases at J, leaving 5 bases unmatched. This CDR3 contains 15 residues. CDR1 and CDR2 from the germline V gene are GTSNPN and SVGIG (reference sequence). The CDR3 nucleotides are TGTGCCTGGAGTCCCGGGACAGGGAACACAGATACGCAGTATTTT. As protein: CAWSPGTGNTDTQYF.

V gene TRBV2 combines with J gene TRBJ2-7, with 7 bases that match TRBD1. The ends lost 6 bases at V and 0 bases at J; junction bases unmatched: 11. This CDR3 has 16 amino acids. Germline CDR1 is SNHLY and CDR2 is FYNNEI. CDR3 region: CASRASGTAFSYEQYF. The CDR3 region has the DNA TGTGCCAGCAGGGCCTCCGGGACAGCTTTCTCCTACGAGCAGTACTTC.

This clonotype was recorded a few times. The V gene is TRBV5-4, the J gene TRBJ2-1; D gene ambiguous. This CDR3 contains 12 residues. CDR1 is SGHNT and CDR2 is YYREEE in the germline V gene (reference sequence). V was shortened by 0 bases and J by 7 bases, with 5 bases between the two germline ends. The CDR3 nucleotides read TGTGCCAGCAGCTTGGACCATAATGAGCAGTTCTTC. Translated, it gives CASSLDHNEQFF.

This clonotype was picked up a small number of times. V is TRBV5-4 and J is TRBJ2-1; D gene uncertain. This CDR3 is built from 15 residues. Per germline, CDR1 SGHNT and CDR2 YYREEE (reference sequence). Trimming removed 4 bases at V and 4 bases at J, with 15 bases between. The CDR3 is CASSRPLEPYNEQFF. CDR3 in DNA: TGTGCCAGCAGCCGCCCTTTGGAACCTTACAATGAGCAGTTCTTC.

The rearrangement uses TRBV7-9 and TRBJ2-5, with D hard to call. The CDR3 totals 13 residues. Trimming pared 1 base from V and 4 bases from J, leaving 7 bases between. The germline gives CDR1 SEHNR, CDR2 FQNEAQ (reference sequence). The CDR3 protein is CASSLGFLETQYF. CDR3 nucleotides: TGTGCCAGCAGCTTAGGGTTTCTAGAGACCCAGTACTTC.

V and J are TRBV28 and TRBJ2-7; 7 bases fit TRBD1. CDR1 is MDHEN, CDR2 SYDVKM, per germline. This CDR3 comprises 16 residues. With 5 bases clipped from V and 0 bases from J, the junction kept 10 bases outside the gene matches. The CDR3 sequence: CASSVTERQGSYEQYF. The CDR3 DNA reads TGTGCCAGCAGTGTCACGGAACGACAGGGCTCCTACGAGCAGTACTTC.

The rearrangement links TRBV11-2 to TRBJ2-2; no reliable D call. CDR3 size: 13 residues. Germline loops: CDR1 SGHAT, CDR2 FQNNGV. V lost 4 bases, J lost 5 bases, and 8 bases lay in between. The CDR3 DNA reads TGTGCCAGCAGCTCCGACCGGACCGGGGAGCTGTTTTTT. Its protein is CASSSDRTGELFF.

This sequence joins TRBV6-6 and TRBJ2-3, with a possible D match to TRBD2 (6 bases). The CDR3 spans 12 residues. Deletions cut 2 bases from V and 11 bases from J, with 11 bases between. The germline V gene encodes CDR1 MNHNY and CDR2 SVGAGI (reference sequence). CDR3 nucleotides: TGTGCCAGCAGTTACGGGCAGGGAGGGCAGTATTTT. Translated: CASSYGQGGQYF.

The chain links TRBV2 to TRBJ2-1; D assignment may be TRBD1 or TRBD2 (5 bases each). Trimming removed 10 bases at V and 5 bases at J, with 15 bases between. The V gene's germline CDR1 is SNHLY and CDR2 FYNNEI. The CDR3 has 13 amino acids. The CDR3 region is CATRGRADNEQFF. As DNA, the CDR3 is TGTGCCACCCGGGGCAGGGCGGACAATGAGCAGTTCTTC.

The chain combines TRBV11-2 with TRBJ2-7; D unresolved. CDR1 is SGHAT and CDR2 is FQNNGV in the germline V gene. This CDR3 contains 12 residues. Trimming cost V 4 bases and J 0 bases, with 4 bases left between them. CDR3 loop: CASSYHSYEQYF. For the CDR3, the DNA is TGTGCCAGCAGCTACCACTCCTACGAGCAGTACTTC.

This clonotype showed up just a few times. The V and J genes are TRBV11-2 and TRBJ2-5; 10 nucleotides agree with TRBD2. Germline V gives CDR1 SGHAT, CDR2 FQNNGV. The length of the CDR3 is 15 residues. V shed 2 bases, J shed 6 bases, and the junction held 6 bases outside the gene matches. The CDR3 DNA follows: TGTGCCAGCAGCTTACAAGCGGGAGGGTCCCAGACCCAGTACTTC. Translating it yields CASSLQAGGSQTQYF.

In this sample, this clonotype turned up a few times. The CDR3 DNA reads as TGTGCCAGCGGGTTCCCCGGGACAGGGGTCTACGAGCAGTACTTC. This gives the protein CASGFPGTGVYEQYF. J is TRBJ2-7 and V is TRBV28; 10 bases match TRBD1. Germline V gene lookup returns CDR1 MDHEN and CDR2 SYDVKM. The ends lost 8 bases at V and 3 bases at J; junction bases unmatched: 10. This CDR3 is built from 15 residues.